The 32 T cell receptor beta chains below were found in one sample sequenced in a study of T cell repertoires in cytomegalovirus infection. TCRdb reprocessed the reads with MiXCR, giving one entry per CDR3 protein. Here the sample spans roughly 500,000 distinct CDR3 sequences, about 33% being singletons. For these TCRs, the target antigens are not known. The source material was cultured PBMCs, sampled from culture after CMV antigen stimulation. These receptors were taken from a human donor in good health (CMV status not recorded). Some clones in this sample may be carry-over from other donors' samples.

This clonotype was seen a few times. The rearrangement joins TRBV27 to TRBJ2-2; D is uncertain. The CDR3 spans 12 residues. Trimming took off 8 bases at V and 11 bases at J, with 15 bases between the two ends. In germline, CDR1 is MNHEY, CDR2 SMNVEV (reference sequence). The CDR3 loop is CASGWTGRELFF. The CDR3 DNA is TGTGCCAGCGGCTGGACGGGTCGAGAGCTGTTTTTT.

This clonotype was observed a few times. The chain combines TRBV7-8 with TRBJ1-5; D might be TRBD1 (6 bases). Trimming stripped 5 bases from V and 7 bases from J, with 21 bases between. This CDR3 spans 16 amino acids. The germline V gene has CDR1 SGHVS and CDR2 FQNEAQ. CDR3 protein: CASSQTPRTVGQPQHF. The DNA of the CDR3 is TGTGCCAGCAGCCAAACACCCCGGACAGTAGGACAGCCCCAGCATTTT.

This clonotype was observed a handful of times. This rearrangement joins TRBV5-1 to TRBJ2-3; weak D call: TRBD1 (6 bases). The V gene's germline CDR1 is SGHRS and CDR2 YFSETQ. Trimming removed 4 bases at V and 2 bases at J, with 11 bases between. The CDR3 runs 14 residues. CDR3 bases: TGCGCCAGCAGCGGGGGCCCCTACACAGATACGCAGTATTTT. Its translation is CASSGGPYTDTQYF. Drawing the rest from reference TRBV5-1 and TRBJ2-3, the complete variable domain is KAGVTQTPRYLIKTRGQQVTLSCSPISGHRSVSWYQQTPGQGLQFLFEYFSETQRNKGNFPGRFSGRQFSNSRSEMNVSTLELGDSALYLCASSGGPYTDTQYFGPGTRLTVL.

The V and J genes are TRBV19 and TRBJ2-1; TRBD2 agrees at 7 bases. The CDR3 spans 15 residues. After removal of 5 bases from V and 7 bases from J, the junction contained 11 bases not matched to a gene. The V gene's germline CDR1 is LNHDA and CDR2 SQIVND (reference sequence). The CDR3 DNA reads TGTGCCAGTAGTTCTCTCGCGGGAGTGTCGAATGAGCAGTTCTTC. Translating gives CASSSLAGVSNEQFF.

This clonotype was seen a few times. CDR3 amino acids: CASSPYGQGAVSNQPQHF. The CDR3 DNA follows: TGTGCCAGCTCACCTTATGGACAGGGGGCTGTGAGCAATCAGCCCCAGCATTTT. The chain joins TRBV18 to TRBJ1-5, with 11 bases lining up with TRBD1. The CDR3 has 18 amino acids. V was clipped by 3 bases and J by 1 base; unmatched bases: 8. Germline loops: CDR1 KGHSH, CDR2 LQKENI. The variable domain in full, with the rest retrieved from reference TRBV18 and TRBJ1-5, is NAGVMQNPRHLVRRRGQEARLRCSPMKGHSHVYWYRQLPEEGLKFMVYLQKENIIDESGMPKERFSAEFPKEGPSILRIQQVVRGDSAAYFCASSPYGQGAVSNQPQHFGDGTRLSIL.

This clonotype was seen a few times. The chain uses TRBV4-3 and TRBJ2-1; D unresolved. V was shortened by 1 base and J by 1 base, with 2 bases between the two germline ends. The germline CDR1 and CDR2 sequences are LGHNA and YSLEER. This CDR3 has 13 residues. The CDR3: CASSQVSYNEQFF. As DNA, the CDR3 is TGCGCCAGCAGCCAAGTTTCCTACAATGAGCAGTTCTTC.

The CDR3 coding sequence is TGTGCCAGTAGTATCTTCGTCAGAACCGAGCAGTACTTC. Translation gives CASSIFVRTEQYF. The rearrangement uses TRBV19 and TRBJ2-7; D not certain. Germline CDR1 and CDR2: LNHDA and SQIVND (reference sequence). V lost 3 bases and J 6 bases, leaving 12 bases between the germline ends. The CDR3 runs 13 residues. The complete variable domain, with remaining parts taken from reference TRBV19 and TRBJ2-7, reads DGGITQSPKYLFRKEGQNVTLSCEQNLNHDAMYWYRQDPGQGLRLIYYSQIVNDFQKGDIAEGYSVSREKKESFPLTVTSAQKNPTAFYLCASSIFVRTEQYFGPGTRLTVT.

This chain links TRBV14 with TRBJ2-2; 9 nucleotides agree with TRBD2. J lost 2 bases, V lost 4 bases, and 5 bases had no gene match. The CDR3 consists of 16 residues. Germline values: CDR1 SGHDN, CDR2 FVKESK. The DNA of the CDR3 is TGTGCCAGCAGCCGCAGAGCGGGAGGAAACACCGGGGAGCTGTTTTTT. Translation gives CASSRRAGGNTGELFF. The full variable domain, rest sourced from reference TRBV14 and TRBJ2-2, is EAGVTQFPSHSVIEKGQTVTLRCDPISGHDNLYWYRRVMGKEIKFLLHFVKESKQDESGMPNNRFLAERTGGTYSTLKVQPAELEDSGVYFCASSRRAGGNTGELFFGEGSRLTVL.

V usage is TRBV19 and J usage is TRBJ2-1; 7 nucleotides align to TRBD1. The trim removed 4 bases at V and 6 bases at J, leaving 9 bases unmatched. The CDR3 runs to 15 residues. Germline lookup yields CDR1 LNHDA and CDR2 SQIVND (reference sequence). CDR3 region: CASSTQGPRSNEQFF. Written as DNA, the CDR3 is TGTGCCAGTAGTACACAGGGGCCGAGGAGCAATGAGCAGTTCTTC.

The chain is built from TRBV20-1 and TRBJ2-3, with 9 nucleotides matching TRBD2. J gave up 3 bases and V 1 base, and 8 bases lay outside the gene matches. The CDR3 loop spans 16 amino acids. Germline V gives CDR1 DFQATT, CDR2 SNEGSKA (reference sequence). CDR3 residues: CSARGSTREGTDTQYF. The CDR3 region has the DNA TGCAGTGCTAGAGGGTCTACGCGGGAGGGTACAGATACGCAGTATTTT.

This clonotype was seen at least ten times. The V gene is TRBV7-8, the J gene TRBJ1-5; 10 nucleotides line up with TRBD1. This CDR3 comprises 19 residues. Germline CDR1 and CDR2: SGHVS and FQNEAQ. The trim removed 5 bases at V and 7 bases at J, leaving 20 bases unmatched. The CDR3 DNA reads TGTGCCAGCAGCGCTCCGGGACAGGGGACTACACTTCTATTACAGCCCCAGCATTTT. Its protein product is CASSAPGQGTTLLLQPQHF.

The chain combines TRBV11-1 with TRBJ2-2; D is perhaps TRBD2 (5 bases). The CDR3 is 14 residues long. Germline CDR1 and CDR2: SGHAT and FQDESV (reference sequence). Trimming removed 3 bases from V and 5 bases from J, with 10 bases in between. Here the CDR3 reads CASSFPSGTGELFF. In DNA form, the CDR3 reads TGTGCCAGCAGCTTCCCTTCGGGAACCGGGGAGCTGTTTTTT.

This chain uses TRBV20-1 with TRBJ1-2; 7 bases match TRBD1. The length of the CDR3 is 15 residues. The V gene's germline CDR1 is DFQATT and CDR2 SNEGSKA (reference sequence). The V gene end was trimmed by 6 bases and the J gene end by 2 bases; junction bases not matched to a gene: 12. CDR3 nucleotide sequence: TGCAGTGCGGACCCCGGGACAGTCTCCAACTATGGCTACACCTTC. Amino acid sequence: CSADPGTVSNYGYTF.

CDR3 protein: CAIRRLSQETQYF. CDR3 DNA sequence: TGTGCCATCAGGAGGCTTAGTCAAGAGACCCAGTACTTC. This sequence joins TRBV10-3 and TRBJ2-5; D remains unclear. The germline CDR1 and CDR2 sequences are ENHRY and SYGVKD. Between the trimmed V and J ends, which lost 6 bases and 2 bases, there was a span of 10 bases. The CDR3 runs 13 residues.

V usage is TRBV6-5 and J usage is TRBJ1-1; no firm D call. Germline V lookup: CDR1 MNHEY, CDR2 SVGAGI. V was pared by 6 bases and J by 1 base, with 12 bases between. This CDR3 contains 14 residues. The CDR3 loop is CASSVRWANTEAFF. In DNA form, the CDR3 reads TGTGCCAGCAGCGTAAGGTGGGCGAACACTGAAGCTTTCTTT.

The chain carries TRBV7-6 and TRBJ2-1; tentatively, D is TRBD2 (5 bases). The CDR3 runs to 15 residues. CDR1 and CDR2 from the germline V gene are SGHVS and FNYEAQ. Trimming pared 9 bases from V and 1 base from J, leaving 16 bases between. CDR3 DNA: TGTGCCAGTGCTAGTAGCGAGCTTTCCTACAATGAGCAGTTCTTC. Protein: CASASSELSYNEQFF.

This chain connects TRBV19 to TRBJ2-1, with D perhaps matching TRBD1 (6 bases). Trimming left V 6 bases short and J 3 bases short, with 9 bases between. Germline V gene data show CDR1 as LNHDA and CDR2 as SQIVND (reference sequence). There are 13 residues in the CDR3. This CDR3 reads CASSGQIYNEQFF. The CDR3 DNA reads as TGTGCCAGTAGCGGACAGATCTACAATGAGCAGTTCTTC.

A single count supports this clonotype. The rearrangement joins TRBV14 to TRBJ1-2; D is unresolved. Germline loops: CDR1 SGHDN, CDR2 FVKESK. The CDR3 contains 14 residues. V was clipped by 1 base and J by 3 bases, with 9 bases between them. The CDR3 DNA reads TGTGCCAGCAGCCAAGGGCACCCTTACTATGGCTACACCTTC. Encoded protein: CASSQGHPYYGYTF.

The chain carries TRBV6-5 and TRBJ2-7, with 8 bases aligning to TRBD1. V lost 0 bases and J lost 4; bases outside the gene matches: 8. The CDR3 runs to 16 residues. The germline gives CDR1 MNHEY, CDR2 SVGAGI. CDR3: CASSYSVPGGLYEQYV. CDR3 bases: TGTGCCAGCAGTTACTCGGTGCCAGGGGGCCTGTACGAGCAGTACGTC.

The chain joins TRBV5-6 to TRBJ2-5; 8 positions agree with TRBD2. CDR1 and CDR2 from the germline V gene are SGHDT and YYEEEE. V was clipped by 1 base and J by 4 bases; unmatched bases: 9. This CDR3 contains 16 residues. This CDR3 is CASSLRISGIVETQYF. CDR3 nucleotides: TGTGCCAGCAGCTTGCGGATTAGCGGGATCGTAGAGACCCAGTACTTC. The entire variable domain, with the rest obtained from reference TRBV5-6 and TRBJ2-5, is as follows: DAGVTQSPTHLIKTRGQQVTLRCSPKSGHDTVSWYQQALGQGPQFIFQYYEEEERQRGNFPDRFSGHQFPNYSSELNVNALLLGDSALYLCASSLRISGIVETQYFGPGTRLLVL.

The chain is built from TRBV10-2 and TRBJ2-3, with TRBD2 matching over 10 bases. The V gene end was trimmed by 2 bases and the J gene end by 4 bases; junction bases not matched to a gene: 12. The CDR3 runs 18 residues. From germline, CDR1 is WSHSY and CDR2 SAAADI. The CDR3 nucleotides are TGCGCCAGCAGTGAGGGCTTACCGGGACTAGCGTCCCCAGATACGCAGTATTTT. Amino acids: CASSEGLPGLASPDTQYF.

This rearrangement joins TRBV20-1 to TRBJ2-1; 13 nucleotides agree with TRBD2. Germline CDR1 is DFQATT and CDR2 is SNEGSKA (reference sequence). This CDR3 has 20 residues. The V gene end was trimmed by 1 base and the J gene end by 4 bases; junction bases not matched to a gene: 16. CDR3 nucleotides: TGCAGTGCTAGAGCAATCTGGACTAGCGGGAGTATGGAACCTTACAATGAGCAGTTCTTC. Its translation: CSARAIWTSGSMEPYNEQFF.

This chain uses TRBV28 with TRBJ2-1, with a tentative D call TRBD1 (5 bases). Germline assignment: CDR1 MDHEN and CDR2 SYDVKM. The V end lost 1 base, the J end lost 7 bases, and 17 bases lay between the germline ends. The CDR3 runs 16 residues. The CDR3 DNA reads as TGTGCCAGCAGTTTATCCGGCGTCCGGGCAGGGAATGAGCAGTTCTTC. Translation: CASSLSGVRAGNEQFF.

Note on this clonotype: At one of its ends the junction is not consistent with the germline gene, which may arise from a read error. This chain connects TRBV6-6 to TRBJ2-2, with TRBD1 matching over 7 bases. Germline CDR1 reads MNHNY; CDR2 reads SVGAGI (reference sequence). This CDR3 has 15 amino acids. The CDR3 protein is CTSSYGQANTGELFF. CDR3 in DNA: TGTACCAGCAGTTATGGACAGGCGAACACCGGGGAGCTGTTTTTT.

This clonotype was observed at least ten times. CDR3 nucleotide sequence: TGTGCCAGCAGCCTCTTACTAGTTGGGGGGGCCACAGATACGCAGTATTTT. Encoded protein: CASSLLLVGGATDTQYF. The gene calls are TRBV7-8 and TRBJ2-3; perhaps TRBD2 as D (7 bases). The germline gives CDR1 SGHVS, CDR2 FQNEAQ. The CDR3 has 17 amino acids. The ends were cut back, 5 bases at V and 2 bases at J, with 20 bases in the middle.

This clonotype was observed a few times. The rearrangement joins TRBV19 to TRBJ2-5; 7 nucleotides agree with TRBD2. From germline, CDR1 is LNHDA and CDR2 SQIVND (reference sequence). The V segment lost 3 bases and the J segment 5 bases; nucleotides outside the gene matches: 12. The CDR3 loop spans 16 amino acids. Here the CDR3 reads CASSIGPSGPRETQYF. In DNA, the CDR3 is TGTGCCAGTAGTATTGGGCCTAGCGGTCCTCGGGAGACCCAGTACTTC.

DNA for the CDR3: TGTGCCACCAGCGAAACAGGGTCGGCGCAGTATTTT. It yields the protein CATSETGSAQYF. This chain joins TRBV15 and TRBJ2-3; perhaps TRBD1 as D (6 bases). From germline, CDR1 is LNHNV and CDR2 YYDKDF (reference sequence). The V gene lost 5 bases and the J gene lost 10 bases, with 13 bases spanning the gap. CDR3 length: 12 residues.

The chain combines TRBV29-1 with TRBJ1-2, with D uncertain. Germline values: CDR1 SQVTM, CDR2 ANQGSEA. The CDR3 totals 12 residues. V shed 6 bases and J shed 8 bases, with 16 bases lying between them. The CDR3, as DNA: TGCAGCGTGGCCCCGGGGAGGGAAGGCTACACCTTC. It translates to CSVAPGREGYTF.

Only a few counts were recorded for this clonotype. The rearrangement joins TRBV11-3 to TRBJ2-3, with 7 positions matching TRBD1. In germline, CDR1 is SGHNT, CDR2 YENEEA. J was trimmed by 2 bases and V by 1 base; bases with no gene match: 6. The CDR3 covers 16 residues. The CDR3 DNA reads as TGTGCCAGCAGCTTAGGACAGGGCTGGGCCACAGATACGCAGTATTTT. Amino acid sequence: CASSLGQGWATDTQYF.

This chain uses TRBV10-3 with TRBJ2-2; 10 nucleotides agree with TRBD2. Per the germline V gene, CDR1 is ENHRY and CDR2 is SYGVKD. V dropped 4 bases and J dropped 5; count of bases not matched to a gene: 4. The CDR3 sequence is 15 residues long. In nucleotides, the CDR3 is TGTGCCATCAGTGTGCTAGCGGGAGAAACCGGGGAGCTGTTTTTT. Translated, it gives CAISVLAGETGELFF.

The chain links TRBV6-1 to TRBJ2-1, with unresolved D. The V end was cut by 2 bases, the J end by 3 bases, with 11 bases between. Germline V CDR1 and CDR2: MNHNS, SASEGT. CDR3 length: 15 residues. CDR3 DNA sequence: TGTGCCAGCAGTGAATCGGTAGCAGTCTACAATGAGCAGTTCTTC. Protein product: CASSESVAVYNEQFF.

The V gene is TRBV6-2 or TRBV6-3, the J gene TRBJ2-1; D not certain. The germline CDR1 and CDR2 sequences are MNHEY and SVGEGT. With 4 bases removed from V and 7 bases from J, the gap between germline ends came to 14 bases. CDR3 length: 14 residues. The CDR3 nucleotides read TGTGCCAGCAGTTTTGCCGGGCTGGCAAATGAGCAGTTCTTC. Protein sequence: CASSFAGLANEQFF.